This T cell receptor (beta chain) stems from a study of T cell repertoires in cytomegalovirus infection (dated by TCRdb to between 2018 and 2021). In terms of the full investigation: Peptide stimulations targeted recently identified HLA-C-restricted CMV epitopes, whose presentation resists viral immunomodulation, together with well-studied HLA-B-restricted epitopes. Donor HLA type was relevant to the analysis, as public TCR beta signatures indicated carriage of CMV infection together with the matching HLA type.

The sample's treatment or condition label, decoded: in vitro stimulation with specific CMV peptide epitopes to enrich CMV-specific T cells. Trimming takes 4 bases from V and 0 bases from J, and the germline ends sit 13 bases apart. In the germline V gene, CDR1 corresponds to KGHSH and CDR2 to LQKENI. The CDR3 spans 15 residues, from the cysteine through the phenylalanine. Only the CDR3 DNA stays, 45 bases, in frame from base 1. On this clonotype itself: Which antigen it targets is not known. There are no base qualities to consult, and no much larger clone falls within one base.

What the work shows at the level of the full study, not this receptor alone: In both this cohort and an independent cohort of several hundred donors, the cumulative frequency of public TCR beta family members distinguished carriers of CMV infection plus the relevant HLA type. The ex vivo response was dominated by HLA-C-restricted CMV-specific TCR beta clonotypes, and the single most frequent clonotype in two of eight donors was supplied by these HLA-C-restricted clonotypes.

TCRdb lists the instrument as Illumina HiSeq 1500. TCRdb ran its own pipeline on the public reads, namely fastp trimming at Q25 and MiXCR clone calling, and kept in-frame beta chains. Entries that share a CDR3 protein sequence are merged under the most common genes and DNA. This sample is represented by about 920,000 distinct CDR3 sequences; less than 40% of them were singletons. Roughly an eighth of the sample goes to the ten largest clones. This TCR derives from a human donor in good health (CMV status not recorded). Some clones in this sample may be carry-over from other donors' samples. Rearrangement joined TRBV18 to TRBJ2-7; tentative D gene TRBD1, with 6 bases matching. The sequencing used cultured CD8+ T cells from PBMCs, collected from culture after CMV antigen stimulation. The nucleotides are TGTGCCAGCTCACGAAGAGGACAGTCCTCCTACGAGCAGTACTTC. It specifies CASSRRGQSSYEQYF.